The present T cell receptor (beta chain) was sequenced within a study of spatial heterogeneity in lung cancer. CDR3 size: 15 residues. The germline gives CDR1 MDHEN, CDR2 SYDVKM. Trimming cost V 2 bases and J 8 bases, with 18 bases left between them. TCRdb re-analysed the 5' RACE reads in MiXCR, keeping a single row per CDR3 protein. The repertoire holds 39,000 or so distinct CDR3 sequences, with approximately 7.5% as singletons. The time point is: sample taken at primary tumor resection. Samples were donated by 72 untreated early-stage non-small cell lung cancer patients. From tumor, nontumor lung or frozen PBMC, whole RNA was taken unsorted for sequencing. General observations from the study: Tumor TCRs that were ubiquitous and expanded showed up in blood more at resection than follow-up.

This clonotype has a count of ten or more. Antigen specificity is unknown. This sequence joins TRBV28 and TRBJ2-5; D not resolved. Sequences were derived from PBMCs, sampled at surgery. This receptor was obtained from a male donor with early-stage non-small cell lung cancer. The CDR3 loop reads CASSLLPGLSVTQYF. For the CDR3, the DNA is TGTGCCAGCAGTTTACTTCCGGGCTTAAGCGTCACCCAGTACTTC.